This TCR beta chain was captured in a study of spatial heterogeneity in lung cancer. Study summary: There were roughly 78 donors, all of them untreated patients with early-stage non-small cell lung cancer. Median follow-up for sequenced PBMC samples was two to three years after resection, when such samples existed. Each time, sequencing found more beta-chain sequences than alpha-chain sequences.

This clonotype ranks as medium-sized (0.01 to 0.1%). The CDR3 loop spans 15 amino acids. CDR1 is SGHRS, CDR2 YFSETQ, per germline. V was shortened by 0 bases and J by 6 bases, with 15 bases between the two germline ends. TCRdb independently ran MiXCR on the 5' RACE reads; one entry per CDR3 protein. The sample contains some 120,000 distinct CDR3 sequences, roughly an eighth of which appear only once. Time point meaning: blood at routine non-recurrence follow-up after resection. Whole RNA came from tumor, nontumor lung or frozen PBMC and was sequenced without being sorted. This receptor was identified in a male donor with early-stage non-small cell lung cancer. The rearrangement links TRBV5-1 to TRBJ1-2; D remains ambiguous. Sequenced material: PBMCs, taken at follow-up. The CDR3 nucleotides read TGCGCCAGCAGCTTGGGCAGAGGTCCTCTCCATGGCTACACCTTC. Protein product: CASSLGRGPLHGYTF.